The TCR beta chain described here comes from a study of cytomegalovirus exposure and HLA in healthy donors. Study-wide context: Membership in the Caucasian-associated ancestry cluster was found for 65% to 85% of roughly 360 genotyped donors.

CDR3 length equals 15 residues. The V segment lost 1 base and the J segment 6 bases; nucleotides outside the gene matches: 6. Germline CDR1 and CDR2: SGHRS and YFSETQ. This PCR relied on a set of 60 Vbeta primers and 13 Jbeta primers. The method was immunoSEQ multiplex PCR; TCRdb's version includes in-frame clones alone and lacks a portion of them. Of about 110,000 clones listed, roughly 70% were seen once; the top ten hold 4.5% to 5.5%. The genes are TRBV5-1 and TRBJ2-5, with 10 bases that match TRBD1. Source material: PBMCs. This sequence was found in a woman in her 70s in good health and CMV-seropositive. The CDR3 protein is CASSLTGQGFQTQYF. CDR3 DNA: TGCGCCAGCAGCTTGACGGGACAGGGGTTTCAGACCCAGTACTTC. Using reference TRBV5-1 and TRBJ2-5 for the parts outside the CDR3, the full variable domain is KAGVTQTPRYLIKTRGQQVTLSCSPISGHRSVSWYQQTPGQGLQFLFEYFSETQRNKGNFPGRFSGRQFSNSRSEMNVSTLELGDSALYLCASSLTGQGFQTQYFGPGTRLLVL.